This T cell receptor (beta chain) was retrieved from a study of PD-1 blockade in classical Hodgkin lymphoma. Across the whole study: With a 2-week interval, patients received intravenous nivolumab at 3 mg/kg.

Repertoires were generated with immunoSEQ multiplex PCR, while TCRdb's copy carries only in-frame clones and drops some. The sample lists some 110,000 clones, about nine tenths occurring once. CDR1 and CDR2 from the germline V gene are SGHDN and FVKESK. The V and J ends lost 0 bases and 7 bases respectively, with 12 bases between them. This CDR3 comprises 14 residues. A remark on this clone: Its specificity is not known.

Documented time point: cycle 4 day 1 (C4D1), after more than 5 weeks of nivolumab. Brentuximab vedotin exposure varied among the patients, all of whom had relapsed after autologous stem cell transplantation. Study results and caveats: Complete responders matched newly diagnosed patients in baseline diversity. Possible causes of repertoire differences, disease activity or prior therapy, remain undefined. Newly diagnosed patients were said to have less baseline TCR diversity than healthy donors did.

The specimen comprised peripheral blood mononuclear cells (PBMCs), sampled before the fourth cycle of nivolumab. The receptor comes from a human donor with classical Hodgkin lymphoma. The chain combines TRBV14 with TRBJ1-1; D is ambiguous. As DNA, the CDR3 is TGTGCCAGCAGCCAAGATCTGGGTTGGGGTGAAGCTTTCTTT. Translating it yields CASSQDLGWGEAFF.